This T cell receptor (beta chain) comes out of a study of T cells after yellow fever vaccination. The germline CDR1 and CDR2 sequences are LNHNV and YYDKDF (reference sequence). The germline V and J ends were trimmed by 8 bases and 0 bases, with 16 bases remaining between them. The CDR3 loop spans 15 amino acids. TCR cDNA, made by 5'RACE template switching, carried an added universal primer site and UMIs. Each CDR3 protein is one row after TCRdb ran MiXCR on the 5' RACE reads. The sample contains 300,000 to 350,000 distinct CDR3 sequences, almost 4% of which appear only once. This clonotype has more than one count but fewer than ten.

The V call is TRBV15, the J call TRBJ1-1; the D is unclear. Specimen: PBMCs, collected 5 days after the yellow fever booster vaccination. This clonotype was sampled from a man aged 18-30 years who received the YFV17D yellow fever vaccine. The CDR3 loop reads CATWGSRYMNTEAFF. For the CDR3, the DNA is TGTGCCACCTGGGGTTCCCGGTACATGAACACTGAAGCTTTCTTT.